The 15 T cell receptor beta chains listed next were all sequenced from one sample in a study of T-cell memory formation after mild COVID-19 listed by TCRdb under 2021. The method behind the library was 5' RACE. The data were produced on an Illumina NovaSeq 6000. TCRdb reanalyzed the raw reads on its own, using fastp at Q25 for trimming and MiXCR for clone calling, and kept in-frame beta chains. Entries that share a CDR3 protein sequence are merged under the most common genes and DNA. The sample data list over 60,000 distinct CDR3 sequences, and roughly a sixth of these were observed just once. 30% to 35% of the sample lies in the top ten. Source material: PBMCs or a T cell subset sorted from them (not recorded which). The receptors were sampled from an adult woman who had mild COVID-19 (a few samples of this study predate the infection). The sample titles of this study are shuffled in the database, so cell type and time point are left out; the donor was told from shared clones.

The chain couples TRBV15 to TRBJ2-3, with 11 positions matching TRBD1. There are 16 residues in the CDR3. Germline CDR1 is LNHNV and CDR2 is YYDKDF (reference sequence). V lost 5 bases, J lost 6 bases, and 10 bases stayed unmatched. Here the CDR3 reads CATSPGQGALTDTQYF. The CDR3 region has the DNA TGTGCCACCAGCCCTGGACAGGGGGCCCTCACGGATACGCAGTATTTT.

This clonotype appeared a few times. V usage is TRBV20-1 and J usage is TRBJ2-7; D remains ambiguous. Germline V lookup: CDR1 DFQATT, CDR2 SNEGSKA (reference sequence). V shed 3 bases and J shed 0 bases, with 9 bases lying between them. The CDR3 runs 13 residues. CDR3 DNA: TGCAGTGCTAGTGGGCAGAGCTCCTACGAGCAGTACTTC. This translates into CSASGQSSYEQYF.

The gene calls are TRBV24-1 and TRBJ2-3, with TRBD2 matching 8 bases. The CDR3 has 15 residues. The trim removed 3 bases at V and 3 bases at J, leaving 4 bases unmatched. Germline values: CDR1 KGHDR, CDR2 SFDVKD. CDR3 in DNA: TGTGCCACCAGTGATAAGCGGGGGTGGACAGATACGCAGTATTTT. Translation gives CATSDKRGWTDTQYF.

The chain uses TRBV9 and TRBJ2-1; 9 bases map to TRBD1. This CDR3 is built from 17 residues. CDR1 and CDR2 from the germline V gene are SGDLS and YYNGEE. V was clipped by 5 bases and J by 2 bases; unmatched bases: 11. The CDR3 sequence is CASRASTGTGPYNEQFF. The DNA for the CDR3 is TGTGCCAGCAGGGCCAGCACCGGGACAGGGCCCTACAATGAGCAGTTCTTC.

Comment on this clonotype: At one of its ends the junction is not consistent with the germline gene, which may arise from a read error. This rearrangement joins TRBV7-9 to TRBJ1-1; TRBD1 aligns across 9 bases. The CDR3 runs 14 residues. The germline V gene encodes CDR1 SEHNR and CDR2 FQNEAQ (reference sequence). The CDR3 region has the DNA TGTGCCAGCAGTTACCCGGGACAGGGCCCTCCTGAGGTCTTT. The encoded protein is CASSYPGQGPPEVF.

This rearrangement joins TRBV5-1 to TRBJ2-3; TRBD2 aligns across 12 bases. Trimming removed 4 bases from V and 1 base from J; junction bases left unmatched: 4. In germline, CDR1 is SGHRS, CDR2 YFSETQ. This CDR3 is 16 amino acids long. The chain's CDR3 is CASSGRLAGGTDTQYF. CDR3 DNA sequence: TGCGCCAGCAGCGGGAGACTAGCGGGGGGCACAGATACGCAGTATTTT.

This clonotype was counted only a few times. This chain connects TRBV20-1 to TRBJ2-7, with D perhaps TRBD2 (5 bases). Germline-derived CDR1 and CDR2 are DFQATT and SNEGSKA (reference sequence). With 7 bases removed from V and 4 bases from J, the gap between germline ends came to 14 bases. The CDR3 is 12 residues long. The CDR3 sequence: CSVPVGVYEQYF. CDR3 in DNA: TGCAGTGTCCCCGTCGGGGTTTACGAGCAGTACTTC.

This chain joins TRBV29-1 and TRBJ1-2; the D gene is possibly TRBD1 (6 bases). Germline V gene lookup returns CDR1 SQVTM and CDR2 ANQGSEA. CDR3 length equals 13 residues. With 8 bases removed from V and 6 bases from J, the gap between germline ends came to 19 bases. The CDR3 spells CSLKSSGEHGYTF. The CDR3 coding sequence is TGCAGCCTAAAGTCTTCAGGGGAGCATGGCTACACCTTC.

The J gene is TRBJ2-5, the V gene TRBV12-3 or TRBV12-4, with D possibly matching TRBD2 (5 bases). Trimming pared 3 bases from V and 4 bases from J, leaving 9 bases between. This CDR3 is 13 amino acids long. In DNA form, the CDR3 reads TGTGCCAGCAGTTTTGAGGGCCTAGAGACCCAGTACTTC. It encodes CASSFEGLETQYF.

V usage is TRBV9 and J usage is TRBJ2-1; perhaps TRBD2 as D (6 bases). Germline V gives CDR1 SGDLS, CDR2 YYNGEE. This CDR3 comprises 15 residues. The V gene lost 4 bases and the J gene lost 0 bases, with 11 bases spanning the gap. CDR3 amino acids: CASSSGTASYNEQFF. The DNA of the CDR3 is TGTGCCAGCAGCTCCGGGACTGCCTCCTACAATGAGCAGTTCTTC. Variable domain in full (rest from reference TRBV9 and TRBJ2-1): DSGVTQTPKHLITATGQRVTLRCSPRSGDLSVYWYQQSLDQGLQFLIQYYNGEERAKGNILERFSAQQFPDLHSELNLSSLELGDSALYFCASSSGTASYNEQFFGPGTRLTVL.

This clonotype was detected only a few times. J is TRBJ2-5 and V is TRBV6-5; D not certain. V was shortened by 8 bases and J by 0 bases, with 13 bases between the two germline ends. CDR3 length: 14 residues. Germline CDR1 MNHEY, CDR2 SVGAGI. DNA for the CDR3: TGTGCCAGCGCTAGGCGGTCAAACCAAGAGACCCAGTACTTC. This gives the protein CASARRSNQETQYF.

CDR3 nucleotides: TGCAGCGTATCGAGTCCGGGACAGGGGAAGGCCGGGGAGCTGTTTTTT. It translates to CSVSSPGQGKAGELFF. The chain recombines TRBV29-1 with TRBJ2-2, with 10 bases fitting TRBD1. This CDR3 contains 16 residues. V was pared by 6 bases and J by 6 bases, with 13 bases of the junction left unmatched. Germline V gene sequence: CDR1 SQVTM, CDR2 ANQGSEA.

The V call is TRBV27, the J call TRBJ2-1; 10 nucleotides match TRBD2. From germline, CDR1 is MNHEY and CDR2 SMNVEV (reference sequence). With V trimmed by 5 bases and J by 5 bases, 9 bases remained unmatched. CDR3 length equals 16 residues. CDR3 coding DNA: TGTGCCAGCAGTCCGCCGGGACTAGCGATGGACAATGAGCAGTTCTTC. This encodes CASSPPGLAMDNEQFF.

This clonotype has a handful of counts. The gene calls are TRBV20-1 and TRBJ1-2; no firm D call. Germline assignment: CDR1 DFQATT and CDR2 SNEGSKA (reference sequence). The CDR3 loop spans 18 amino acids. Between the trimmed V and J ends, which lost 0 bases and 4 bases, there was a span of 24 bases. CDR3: CSARDRVAKGPQRYGYTF. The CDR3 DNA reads TGCAGTGCTAGAGATCGAGTAGCTAAGGGCCCCCAGCGCTATGGCTACACCTTC.

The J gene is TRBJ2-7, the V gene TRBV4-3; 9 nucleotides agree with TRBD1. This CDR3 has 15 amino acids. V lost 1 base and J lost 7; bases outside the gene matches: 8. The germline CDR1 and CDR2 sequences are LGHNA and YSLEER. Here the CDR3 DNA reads TGCGCCAGCAGCCAAGGGACAGGGGCCGTCGAGGAGCAGTACTTC. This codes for CASSQGTGAVEEQYF.